There are a few counts of the clone carrying this T cell receptor beta chain. Its antigen is currently unknown. TCRdb keeps only in-frame clones here, not all; method: immunoSEQ multiplex PCR. The table has roughly 150,000 clones, approximately 90% seen once. This sample is drawn from a study of cytotoxic CD8 clonotypes in ibrutinib-treated CLL. General study results and limits: Few clonotypes were public, and these shrank or held steady under treatment.

The sequence derives from a human donor with chronic lymphocytic leukemia. The sample here was PBMCs, taken at disease progression, from a patient treated with ibrutinib.

The CDR3 coding sequence is TGTGCCAGTAGTACGGACAGGGAGGAATGGCAGCCCCAGCATTTT. This sequence encodes CASSTDREEWQPQHF. V and J are TRBV19 and TRBJ1-5, with 8 bases fitting TRBD1. Germline V CDR1 and CDR2: LNHDA, SQIVND (reference sequence). V trimming: 4 bases; J trimming: 7 bases; junction bases outside the gene matches: 9. The CDR3 is 15 residues long.